This T cell receptor (beta chain) was recovered during a study of shared clonotypes between healthy human individuals. Study as a whole: The plates for each donor numbered three CD4 naive, three CD4 memory, two CD8 naive and one CD8 memory.

Regarding this clone: Its antigen remains unknown.

V lost 1 base and J lost 5, with 15 bases in between. In germline, CDR1 is SGHNT, CDR2 YYREEE (reference sequence). CDR3 length: 15 residues. Measured with immunoSEQ multiplex PCR; TCRdb has only the in-frame clones, and not every one. The sample has under 550,000 clones, 90% to 96% seen once. Broader study findings: Sampling included only blood; tissue repertoires likely differ. In a handful of donors, around 5.5% of naive CD4 clonotypes appeared in common. The four-donor shared clonotypes exceeded non-shared clonotypes in generation probability, with non-shared ones scoring lower.

The chain links TRBV5-4 to TRBJ1-2; a weak D match, TRBD1 (6 bases). The receptor comes from a woman younger than 45 in good health. Sequencing was done on a sample of naive CD4+ T cells sorted from blood. Noted subset: CD45RA+ positively selected. This CDR3 reads CASSLPRTDSYGYTF. The CDR3 nucleotides are TGTGCCAGCAGCTTGCCGAGGACAGATTCATATGGCTACACCTTC.